This entry lists 14 T cell receptor beta chains sequenced from one sample in a study of CD8 T cells in Susac syndrome. An amount of RNA that ranged from roughly 0.45 to 1 ug was reverse transcribed with random hexamers. TCRdb itself ran the immunoSEQ multiplex PCR reads through MiXCR, one entry per CDR3 protein. This sample has more than 200,000 distinct CDR3 sequences; 92% occur once, and the top ten carry roughly 0.13%. Specimen: CD8+ T cells from PBMCs. The receptors come from a human donor with multiple sclerosis.

The V call is TRBV7-9, the J call TRBJ2-7, with 11 bases lining up with TRBD2. CDR1 and CDR2 from the germline V gene are SEHNR and FQNEAQ (reference sequence). V was clipped by 4 bases and J by 3 bases; unmatched bases: 11. This CDR3 contains 17 residues. CDR3 sequence (DNA): TGTGCCAGCAGCTCAACTAGCGGGGGCCTCAGCTTCTACGAGCAGTACTTC. It translates to CASSSTSGGLSFYEQYF.

This clonotype was found once. V usage is TRBV2 and J usage is TRBJ2-1; TRBD2 agrees at 9 bases. The CDR3 sequence is 17 residues long. Trimming at V came to 6 bases and at J to 0 bases, leaving 9 bases not matched to a gene. Germline CDR1 and CDR2: SNHLY and FYNNEI. The CDR3 reads CASSGTRSGGSYNEQFF. As DNA, the CDR3 is TGTGCCAGCAGCGGAACACGTAGCGGGGGCTCCTACAATGAGCAGTTCTTC.

V is TRBV27 and J is TRBJ1-5, with D unresolved. The CDR3 runs 14 residues. V gave up 2 bases and J gave up 10 bases, with 15 bases separating them. CDR1 is MNHEY, CDR2 SMNVEV, per germline (reference sequence). The CDR3 region is CASSLEAGLDPQHF. The CDR3 bases are TGTGCCAGCAGTTTAGAGGCAGGACTCGACCCCCAGCATTTT.

The chain employs TRBV13 and TRBJ2-1; D gene unclear. Trimming stripped 4 bases from V and 4 bases from J, with 17 bases between. Germline V gives CDR1 PRHDT, CDR2 FYEKMQ (reference sequence). The CDR3 sequence is 16 residues long. CDR3 amino acids: CASSSALDPLYNEQFF. In nucleotides, the CDR3 is TGTGCCAGCAGCTCCGCGCTCGACCCATTATACAATGAGCAGTTCTTC.

The chain couples TRBV4-1 to TRBJ2-7; 7 positions match TRBD2. Trimming took 3 bases from V and 1 from J; bases not matched to a gene: 3. The CDR3 is 14 residues long. Germline assignment: CDR1 MGHRA and CDR2 YSYEKL. The chain's CDR3 is CASSHGTTSYEQYF. The CDR3, as DNA: TGCGCCAGCAGCCACGGGACTACGTCCTACGAGCAGTACTTC.

The chain combines TRBV12-3 or TRBV12-4 with TRBJ2-1, with 9 bases lining up with TRBD2. The CDR3 runs 11 residues. Unmatched junction bases numbered 1, after V lost 6 bases and J lost 10 bases. The CDR3 protein is CASRGLAEQFF. CDR3 coding DNA: TGTGCCAGCAGGGGACTAGCCGAGCAGTTCTTC.

There are a few counts of this clonotype. The J gene is TRBJ2-1, the V gene TRBV10-3; the D is unclear. The V gene lost 0 bases and the J gene lost 4 bases, with 7 bases spanning the gap. Looked up from germline, CDR1 is ENHRY and CDR2 is SYGVKD. The CDR3 is 14 amino acids. The CDR3 sequence: CAISESKEYNEQFF. The CDR3 DNA reads as TGTGCCATCAGTGAGTCTAAGGAATACAATGAGCAGTTCTTC.

The chain couples TRBV5-6 to TRBJ2-7; 10 nucleotides align to TRBD1. This CDR3 spans 15 amino acids. The germline V gene encodes CDR1 SGHDT and CDR2 YYEEEE. With V trimmed by 4 bases and J by 0 bases, 4 bases remained unmatched. CDR3 residues: CASSAGTGASYEQYF. The CDR3 bases are TGTGCCAGCAGCGCCGGGACAGGGGCCTCCTACGAGCAGTACTTC.

This clonotype was recorded only once. The V gene is TRBV6-5, the J gene TRBJ2-7; 7 bases map to TRBD1. The CDR3 extends over 14 amino acids. The ends lost 5 bases at V and 3 bases at J; junction bases unmatched: 7. Germline loops: CDR1 MNHEY, CDR2 SVGAGI. The CDR3 spells CASSPTGTRYEQYF. The CDR3 nucleotides are TGTGCCAGCAGTCCGACAGGGACGCGCTACGAGCAGTACTTC.

This chain uses TRBV10-1 with TRBJ2-2, with D perhaps TRBD2 (6 bases). Germline CDR1 reads WNHNN; CDR2 reads SYGVQD (reference sequence). V shed 8 bases and J shed 5 bases, with 12 bases lying between them. There are 13 residues in the CDR3. The CDR3 region is CASGSRGTGELFF. CDR3 in DNA: TGCGCCAGCGGGTCCCGGGGGACCGGGGAGCTGTTTTTT.

This clonotype has more than one count but fewer than ten. The CDR3 DNA sequence: TGTGCCAGTAGTAAAGAAGGGGGCAACACTGAAGCTTTCTTT. This translates into CASSKEGGNTEAFF. The V call is TRBV19, the J call TRBJ1-1; 7 bases are shared with TRBD1. The CDR3 contains 14 residues. V lost 4 bases, J lost 2 bases, and 4 bases stayed unmatched. Germline values: CDR1 LNHDA, CDR2 SQIVND (reference sequence).

The chain recombines TRBV5-1 with TRBJ2-3; TRBD2 agrees at 8 bases. V was pared by 3 bases and J by 2 bases, with 5 bases of the junction left unmatched. CDR1 is SGHRS, CDR2 YFSETQ, per germline. The CDR3 loop spans 15 amino acids. The chain's CDR3 is CASSSRGAPTDTQYF. The CDR3 region has the DNA TGCGCCAGCAGCTCGCGGGGGGCTCCCACAGATACGCAGTATTTT.

This chain connects TRBV11-3 to TRBJ2-7; 10 bases match TRBD1. Per the germline V gene, CDR1 is SGHNT and CDR2 is YENEEA. The V and J ends lost 0 bases and 5 bases, in that order; junction bases with no gene match: 10. This CDR3 region has 17 residues. The CDR3 protein is CASSLESPWTGGHEQYF. In DNA form, the CDR3 reads TGTGCCAGCAGCTTAGAGAGCCCTTGGACAGGGGGGCACGAGCAGTACTTC.

The chain recombines TRBV6-1 with TRBJ1-2; TRBD1 matches 7 bases. This CDR3 region has 13 residues. CDR1 and CDR2 (germline): MNHNS, SASEGT. V lost 6 bases to trimming and J lost 4 bases; unmatched junction nucleotides: 5. In nucleotides, the CDR3 is TGTGCCAGCAGAGGGACAGTTGCCTATGGCTACACCTTC. This sequence encodes CASRGTVAYGYTF.